A selection of T cell receptor beta chains follows, all from one sample in a study of cytomegalovirus exposure and HLA in healthy donors. TCRdb's table, derived via immunoSEQ multiplex PCR, lists solely in-frame clones and lacks some. The sample holds about 120,000 clones, approximately 87% seen once. Sequenced material: PBMCs. The receptors here all came from a woman under 30 in good health and CMV-seropositive. Each CDR3 is given with its conserved first and last residue. The D gene is left open where the match is weak. Size is omitted from some rows. Given values are once, few, many or a class for expanded clones.

clone_size	v_call	d_call	j_call	cdr3_aa	cdr3_nt
-	TRBV5-1	-	TRBJ2-5	CASSLDRETQYF	TGCGCCAGCAGCTTGGACAGAGAGACCCAGTACTTC
few	TRBV7-3	-	TRBJ2-7	CASSLAGSYEQYF	TGTGCCAGCAGCTTAGCGGGCTCATACGAGCAGTACTTC
-	TRBV27	-	TRBJ1-2	CASRQTAASYGYTF	TGTGCCAGCAGGCAGACAGCCGCGAGCTATGGCTACACCTTC
-	TRBV12-5	TRBD2	TRBJ2-7	CASGLVPTSGNDLAYEQYF	TGTGCTAGTGGTTTGGTACCGACTAGCGGGAATGATTTGGCCTACGAGCAGTACTTC
once	TRBV29-1	TRBD1	TRBJ1-2	CSGNTGTEYGYTF	TGCAGCGGAAATACCGGGACAGAGTATGGCTACACCTTC
-	TRBV5-1	-	TRBJ1-5	CASRSGWGSNQPQHF	TGCGCCAGCAGATCAGGTTGGGGCAGCAATCAGCCCCAGCATTTT
few	TRBV11-2	TRBD2	TRBJ2-3	CASSFGISGTTDTQYF	TGTGCCAGCAGCTTCGGGATAAGCGGGACTACAGATACGCAGTATTTT
-	TRBV11-2	TRBD2	TRBJ2-3	CASNERGESDTQYF	TGTGCCAGCAACGAGCGGGGGGAGTCAGATACGCAGTATTTT
-	TRBV5-4	-	TRBJ2-3	CASSPNLGDTQYF	TGTGCCAGCAGCCCGAATCTCGGAGATACGCAGTATTTT
-	TRBV20-1	-	TRBJ2-7	CSAGGKQQYF	TGCAGTGCTGGAGGCAAGCAGCAGTACTTC
few	TRBV6-1	-	TRBJ2-7	CASSVIYEQYF	TGTGCCAGCAGTGTCATCTACGAGCAGTACTTC
-	TRBV10-3	-	TRBJ1-2	CAISERAAGVPGYTF	TGTGCCATCAGTGAGAGGGCAGCAGGGGTGCCAGGCTACACCTTC
-	TRBV6-1	-	TRBJ1-2	CASSEAPGQNYGYTF	TGTGCCAGCAGTGAAGCGCCAGGACAGAACTATGGCTACACCTTC
once	TRBV25-1	-	TRBJ1-1	CASRAGAGGSAFF	TGTGCCAGCAGAGCGGGGGCGGGTGGGTCTGCTTTCTTT
-	TRBV27	-	TRBJ1-1	CASVGGRGYTEAFF	TGTGCCAGCGTAGGGGGAAGGGGGTACACTGAAGCTTTCTTT
-	TRBV5-1	TRBD2	TRBJ2-5	CASSLGGTSGPQETQYF	TGCGCCAGCAGCTTAGGGGGGACTAGCGGGCCACAAGAGACCCAGTACTTC
-	TRBV4-2	TRBD1	TRBJ1-6	CASSTKFRDRVFDSPLHF	TGTGCCAGCAGCACGAAATTCCGGGACAGGGTTTTCGATTCACCCCTCCACTTT
-	TRBV19	TRBD1	TRBJ1-2	CASGRDSYGYTF	TGTGCCAGTGGCCGGGACAGTTATGGCTACACCTTC
-	TRBV27	TRBD2	TRBJ2-5	CASSLSGGGMLVETQYF	TGTGCCAGCAGTTTATCCGGGGGAGGGATGTTGGTAGAGACCCAGTACTTC
-	TRBV27	TRBD2	TRBJ2-3	CASSPRIDSGRAGTDTQYF	TGTGCCAGCAGTCCCCGCATTGACAGCGGGAGGGCCGGCACAGATACGCAGTATTTT
-	TRBV5-1	TRBD1	TRBJ2-3	CASRPLQGAGTDTQYF	TGCGCCAGCAGACCTTTACAGGGGGCGGGCACAGATACGCAGTATTTT
-	TRBV19	-	TRBJ1-5	CASSITHQGLVSNQPQHF	TGTGCCAGTAGTATAACCCACCAGGGTCTAGTTAGCAATCAGCCCCAGCATTTT
-	TRBV21-1	-	TRBJ2-7	CASSTSYEQYF	TGTGCCAGCAGCACCAGCTACGAGCAGTACTTC
-	TRBV4-1	TRBD2	TRBJ2-5	CASSQGSGGRETQYF	TGCGCCAGCAGCCAAGGTAGCGGGGGGAGAGAGACCCAGTACTTC
-	TRBV6-6	-	TRBJ2-7	CASSYKAGYYEQYF	TGTGCCAGCAGTTACAAGGCAGGATACTACGAGCAGTACTTC
-	TRBV6-1	TRBD1	TRBJ2-7	CASKGTGGRYEQYF	TGTGCCAGCAAAGGGACAGGGGGTCGGTACGAGCAGTACTTC
-	TRBV18	TRBD1	TRBJ2-1	CASSPGQAKFKDEQFF	TGTGCCAGCTCACCAGGACAGGCGAAATTTAAGGATGAGCAGTTCTTC
-	TRBV9	-	TRBJ1-5	CASSVGGVNQPQHF	TGTGCCAGCAGCGTAGGCGGGGTAAATCAGCCCCAGCATTTT
-	TRBV4-1	-	TRBJ2-3	CASSQGVRRGRTDTQYF	TGCGCCAGCAGCCAAGGGGTCAGGCGGGGCCGCACAGATACGCAGTATTTT
-	TRBV27	TRBD2	TRBJ2-5	CASSRYRGVQETQYF	TGTGCCAGCAGTCGTTACCGGGGGGTCCAAGAGACCCAGTACTTC